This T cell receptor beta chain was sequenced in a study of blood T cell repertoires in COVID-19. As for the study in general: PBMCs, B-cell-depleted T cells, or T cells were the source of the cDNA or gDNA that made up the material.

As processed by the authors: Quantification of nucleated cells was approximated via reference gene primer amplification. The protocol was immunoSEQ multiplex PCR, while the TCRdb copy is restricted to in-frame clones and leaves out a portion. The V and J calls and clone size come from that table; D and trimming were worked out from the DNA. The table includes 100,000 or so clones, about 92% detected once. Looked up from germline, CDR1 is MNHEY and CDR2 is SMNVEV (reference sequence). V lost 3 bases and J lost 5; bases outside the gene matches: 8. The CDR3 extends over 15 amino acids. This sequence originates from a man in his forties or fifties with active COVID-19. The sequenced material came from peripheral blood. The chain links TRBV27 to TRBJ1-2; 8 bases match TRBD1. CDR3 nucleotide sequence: TGTGCCAGCAGTTTCCGGACAGGGCTCAGTTATGGCTACACCTTC. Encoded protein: CASSFRTGLSYGYTF.